Below are 3 T cell receptor beta chains sequenced from a single sample in a study of shared clonotypes between healthy human individuals (dated by TCRdb to the early 2020s). To prepare the library, the immunoSEQ multiplex PCR assay was applied. TCRdb took over this immuneACCESS table, retaining in-frame rearrangements with V and J assigned. Such tables are incomplete; in checked studies, under half of the missing clones stem from an unresolved V gene, and the remainder is unexplained. The sample data list about 1.1 million clones, and around 78% of these were observed just once. Jointly, the top ten make up approximately 0.52% of the sample. Sequenced input: memory CD4+ T cells from PBMCs. The cell subset or site label, as the study defines it: CD45RA-negative fraction. These receptors were collected from a young man in good health. Some clones in this sample may be carry-over from other donors' samples.

This chain uses TRBV5-8 with TRBJ2-5; D possibly corresponds to TRBD2 (5 bases). V was cut by 2 bases and J by 4 bases, with 15 bases left in between. Germline V gene data show CDR1 as SGHTS and CDR2 as YDEGEE. This CDR3 has 15 amino acids. In DNA form, the CDR3 reads TGTGCCAGCAGCTTACGCCTAGCCACGGGAGAGACCCAGTACTTC. This gives the protein CASSLRLATGETQYF.

This chain uses TRBV15 with TRBJ2-7, with D possibly being TRBD2 (5 bases). Germline values: CDR1 LNHNV, CDR2 YYDKDF (reference sequence). V shed 0 bases and J shed 6 bases, with 12 bases lying between them. CDR3 length equals 14 residues. The CDR3 sequence is CATSRDRGWGEQYF. Here the CDR3 DNA reads TGTGCCACCAGCAGAGATCGGGGTTGGGGCGAGCAGTACTTC. The complete variable domain, with remaining parts taken from reference TRBV15 and TRBJ2-7, reads DAMVIQNPRYQVTQFGKPVTLSCSQTLNHNVMYWYQQKSSQAPKLLFHYYDKDFNNEADTPDNFQSRRPNTSFCFLDIRSPGLGDTAMYLCATSRDRGWGEQYFGPGTRLTVT.

The V call is TRBV7-3, the J call TRBJ2-1; unclear D gene. CDR3 length: 15 amino acids. Per germline, CDR1 SGHTA and CDR2 FQGTGA. Trimming pared 2 bases from V and 0 bases from J, leaving 8 bases between. The CDR3 bases are TGTGCCAGCAGCTTAGGATCATACTCCTACAATGAGCAGTTCTTC. Protein sequence: CASSLGSYSYNEQFF. The complete variable domain, with remaining parts taken from reference TRBV7-3 and TRBJ2-1, reads GAGVSQTPSNKVTEKGKYVELRCDPISGHTALYWYRQSLGQGPEFLIYFQGTGAADDSGLPNDRFFAVRPEGSVSTLKIQRTERGDSAVYLCASSLGSYSYNEQFFGPGTRLTVL.